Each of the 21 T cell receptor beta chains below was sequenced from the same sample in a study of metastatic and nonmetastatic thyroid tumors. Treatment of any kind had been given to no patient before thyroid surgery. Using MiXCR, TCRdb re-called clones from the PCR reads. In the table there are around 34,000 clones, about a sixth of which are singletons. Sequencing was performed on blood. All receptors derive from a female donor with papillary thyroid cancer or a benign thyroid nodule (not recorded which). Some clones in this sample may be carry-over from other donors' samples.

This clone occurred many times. CDR3 in amino acids: CSGDRAYNEQFF. CDR3 DNA sequence: TGCAGCGGGGACAGGGCCTACAATGAGCAGTTCTTC. This sequence joins TRBV29-1 and TRBJ2-1; 9 nucleotides agree with TRBD1. The CDR3 length is 12 residues. Germline values: CDR1 SQVTM, CDR2 ANQGSEA. V shed 7 bases, J shed 2 bases, and the junction held 0 bases outside the gene matches.

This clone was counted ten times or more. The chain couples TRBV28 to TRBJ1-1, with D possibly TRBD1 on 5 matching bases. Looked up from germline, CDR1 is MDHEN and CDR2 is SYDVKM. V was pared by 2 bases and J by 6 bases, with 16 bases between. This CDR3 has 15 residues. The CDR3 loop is CASSLGWQGIAEAFF. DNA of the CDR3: TGTGCCAGCAGTTTAGGCTGGCAGGGTATCGCTGAAGCTTTCTTT.

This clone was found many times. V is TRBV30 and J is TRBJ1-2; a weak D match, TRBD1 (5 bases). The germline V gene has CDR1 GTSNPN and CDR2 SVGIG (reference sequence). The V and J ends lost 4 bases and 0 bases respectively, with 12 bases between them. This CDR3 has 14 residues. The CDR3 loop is CAWIGQGPNYGYTF. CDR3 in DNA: TGTGCCTGGATAGGCCAGGGACCTAACTATGGCTACACCTTC.

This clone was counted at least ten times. This CDR3 reads CSARDGTSGDADTQYF. The CDR3, as DNA: TGCAGTGCTAGAGATGGGACTAGCGGGGACGCAGATACGCAGTATTTT. The chain links TRBV20-1 to TRBJ2-3; 13 bases are shared with TRBD2. Germline trimming cut 0 bases from V and 4 bases from J; bases unmatched to any gene: 4. The V gene's germline CDR1 is DFQATT and CDR2 SNEGSKA (reference sequence). This CDR3 contains 16 residues.

The CDR3 bases are TGCAGTGCTACTGACTCAGGAGGGGAGACCCAGTACTTC. Its translation is CSATDSGGETQYF. The chain joins TRBV20-1 to TRBJ2-5; tentatively, D is TRBD2 (6 bases). Germline CDR1 reads DFQATT; CDR2 reads SNEGSKA (reference sequence). The V gene lost 4 bases and the J gene lost 5 bases, with 14 bases spanning the gap. CDR3 length equals 13 residues.

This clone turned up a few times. CDR3 protein: CASSFMAPQHF. The CDR3 bases are TGTGCCAGCAGTTTCATGGCGCCCCAGCATTTT. V usage is TRBV28 and J usage is TRBJ1-5; D unresolved. The ends were cut back, 3 bases at V and 9 bases at J, with 6 bases in the middle. The CDR3 spans 11 residues. Germline lookup yields CDR1 MDHEN and CDR2 SYDVKM.

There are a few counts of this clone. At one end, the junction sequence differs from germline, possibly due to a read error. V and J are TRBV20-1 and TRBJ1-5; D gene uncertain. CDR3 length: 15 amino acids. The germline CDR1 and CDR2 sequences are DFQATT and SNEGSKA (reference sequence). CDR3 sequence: CSARDGQRDWQPHHF. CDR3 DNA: TGCAGTGCTAGAGATGGGCAGAGGGATTGGCAGCCCCATCATTTT.

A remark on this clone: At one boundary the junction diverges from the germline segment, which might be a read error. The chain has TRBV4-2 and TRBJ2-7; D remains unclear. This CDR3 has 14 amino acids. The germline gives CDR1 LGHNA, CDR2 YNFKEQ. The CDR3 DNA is TGTGCCAGTAGCCAAGAAGGCAGGCGCTACGAGCAGTACTTC. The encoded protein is CASSQEGRRYEQYF.

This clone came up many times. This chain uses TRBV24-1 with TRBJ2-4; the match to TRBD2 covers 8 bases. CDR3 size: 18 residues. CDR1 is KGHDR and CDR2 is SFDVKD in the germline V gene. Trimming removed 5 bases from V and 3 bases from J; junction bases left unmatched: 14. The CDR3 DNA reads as TGTGCCACCAGTGCTTGGGCAGAGCGGGAGTCGGTCAAAAACATTCAGTACTTC. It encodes CATSAWAERESVKNIQYF.

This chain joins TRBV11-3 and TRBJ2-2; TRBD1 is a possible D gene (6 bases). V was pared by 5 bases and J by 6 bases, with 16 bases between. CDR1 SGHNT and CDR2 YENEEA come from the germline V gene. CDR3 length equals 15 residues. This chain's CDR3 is CASSPRQAPAGELFF. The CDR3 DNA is TGTGCCAGCAGCCCTCGACAGGCCCCGGCCGGGGAGCTGTTTTTT.

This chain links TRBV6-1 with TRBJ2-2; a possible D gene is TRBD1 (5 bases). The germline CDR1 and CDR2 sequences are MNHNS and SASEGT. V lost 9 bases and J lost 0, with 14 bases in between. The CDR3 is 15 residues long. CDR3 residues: CASGGAFSNTGELFF. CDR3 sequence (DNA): TGTGCCAGTGGTGGGGCCTTCTCGAACACCGGGGAGCTGTTTTTT.

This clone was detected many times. The chain's CDR3 is CASSFTYDEKLFF. CDR3 DNA: TGTGCCAGCAGTTTCACGTACGATGAAAAACTGTTTTTT. J is TRBJ1-4 and V is TRBV12-3 or TRBV12-4, with D unclear. CDR3 size: 13 residues. Trimming removed 3 bases from V and 6 bases from J, with 8 bases in between.

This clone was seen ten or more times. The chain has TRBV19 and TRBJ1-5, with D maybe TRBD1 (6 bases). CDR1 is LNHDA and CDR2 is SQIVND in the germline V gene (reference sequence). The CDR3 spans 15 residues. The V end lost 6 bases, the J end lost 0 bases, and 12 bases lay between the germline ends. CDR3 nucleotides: TGTGCCAGTAGACCGGGACACTTTAGCAATCAGCCCCAGCATTTT. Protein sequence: CASRPGHFSNQPQHF. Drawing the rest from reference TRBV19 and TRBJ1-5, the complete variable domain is DGGITQSPKYLFRKEGQNVTLSCEQNLNHDAMYWYRQDPGQGLRLIYYSQIVNDFQKGDIAEGYSVSREKKESFPLTVTSAQKNPTAFYLCASRPGHFSNQPQHFGDGTRLSIL.

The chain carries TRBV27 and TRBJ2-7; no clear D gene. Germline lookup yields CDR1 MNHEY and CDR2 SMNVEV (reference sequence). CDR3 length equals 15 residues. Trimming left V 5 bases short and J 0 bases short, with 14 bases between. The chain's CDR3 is CASSRTAQSSYEQYF. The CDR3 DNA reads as TGTGCCAGCAGTCGAACAGCTCAAAGCTCCTACGAGCAGTACTTC.

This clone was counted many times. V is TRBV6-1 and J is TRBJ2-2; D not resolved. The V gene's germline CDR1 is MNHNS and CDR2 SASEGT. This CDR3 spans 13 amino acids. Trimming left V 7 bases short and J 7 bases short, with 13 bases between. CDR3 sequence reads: CASTLSVSGELFF. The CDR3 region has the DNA TGTGCCAGCACCTTGAGCGTGAGCGGGGAGCTGTTTTTT.

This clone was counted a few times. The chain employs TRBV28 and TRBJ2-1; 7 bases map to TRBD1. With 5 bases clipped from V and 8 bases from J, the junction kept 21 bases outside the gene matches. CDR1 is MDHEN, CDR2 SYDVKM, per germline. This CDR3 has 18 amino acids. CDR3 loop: CASSKLWDSSTLAHEQFF. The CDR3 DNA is TGTGCCAGCAGTAAGCTCTGGGACAGCTCCACCCTCGCCCATGAGCAGTTCTTC.

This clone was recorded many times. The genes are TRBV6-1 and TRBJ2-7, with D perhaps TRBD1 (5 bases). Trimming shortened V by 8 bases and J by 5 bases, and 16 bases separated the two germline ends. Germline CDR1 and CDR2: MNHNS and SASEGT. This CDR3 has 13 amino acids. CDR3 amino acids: CASSGRVSHEQYF. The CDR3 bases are TGTGCCAGCTCTGGCAGGGTAAGCCACGAGCAGTACTTC.

The CDR3 coding sequence is TGTGCCAGCAGCCCACCCCTTCCGGGACAGTGTGGGGGCTACACCTTC. Protein sequence: CASSPPLPGQCGGYTF. The genes are TRBV11-1 and TRBJ1-2; 7 positions agree with TRBD1. This CDR3 contains 16 residues. Germline V gene sequence: CDR1 SGHAT, CDR2 FQDESV (reference sequence). Unmatched junction bases numbered 17, after V lost 5 bases and J lost 8 bases.

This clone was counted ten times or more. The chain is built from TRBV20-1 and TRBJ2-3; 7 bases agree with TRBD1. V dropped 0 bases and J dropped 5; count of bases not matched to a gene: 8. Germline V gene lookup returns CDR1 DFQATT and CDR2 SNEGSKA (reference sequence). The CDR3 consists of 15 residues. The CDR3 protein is CSARDPGTVIDTQYF. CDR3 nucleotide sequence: TGCAGTGCTAGAGATCCGGGGACAGTAATAGATACGCAGTATTTT.

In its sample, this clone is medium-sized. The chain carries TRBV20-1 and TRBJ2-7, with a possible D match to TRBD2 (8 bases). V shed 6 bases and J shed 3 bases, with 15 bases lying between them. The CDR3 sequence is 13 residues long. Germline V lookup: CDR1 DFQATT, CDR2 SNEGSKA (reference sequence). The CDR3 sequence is CSARGGLDYEQYF. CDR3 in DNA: TGCAGTGCCAGGGGGGGACTAGACTACGAGCAGTACTTC.

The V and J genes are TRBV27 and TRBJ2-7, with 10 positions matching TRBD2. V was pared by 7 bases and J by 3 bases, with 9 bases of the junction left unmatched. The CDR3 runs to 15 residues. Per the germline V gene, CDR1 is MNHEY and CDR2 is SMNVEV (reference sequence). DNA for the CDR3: TGTGCCAGCAAGGGATCTAGCGGGAGCCTCTACGAGCAGTACTTC. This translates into CASKGSSGSLYEQYF.